This T cell receptor (beta chain) was documented in a study of T cell repertoires in cytomegalovirus infection. Study information: Signatures in public TCR beta sequences pointed to both CMV infection and matching HLA type.

Concerning this clonotype itself: Its specificity is not known.

TCRdb passed the reads through MiXCR, listing each CDR3 protein once. The sample records approximately 300,000 distinct CDR3 sequences, roughly 25% being singletons. Germline V lookup: CDR1 KGHSH, CDR2 LQKENI. V was pared by 3 bases and J by 0 bases, with 9 bases between. The CDR3 sequence is 15 residues long. The sequencing here drew on cultured PBMCs, taken from culture after CMV antigen stimulation. The V gene is TRBV18, the J gene TRBJ1-5, with no clear D. The TCR was taken from a human donor in good health (CMV status not recorded). Some clones in this sample may be carry-over from other donors' samples. This chain's CDR3 is CASSPLGGSNQPQHF. CDR3 nucleotides: TGTGCCAGCTCACCTCTCGGCGGTAGCAATCAGCCCCAGCATTTT.